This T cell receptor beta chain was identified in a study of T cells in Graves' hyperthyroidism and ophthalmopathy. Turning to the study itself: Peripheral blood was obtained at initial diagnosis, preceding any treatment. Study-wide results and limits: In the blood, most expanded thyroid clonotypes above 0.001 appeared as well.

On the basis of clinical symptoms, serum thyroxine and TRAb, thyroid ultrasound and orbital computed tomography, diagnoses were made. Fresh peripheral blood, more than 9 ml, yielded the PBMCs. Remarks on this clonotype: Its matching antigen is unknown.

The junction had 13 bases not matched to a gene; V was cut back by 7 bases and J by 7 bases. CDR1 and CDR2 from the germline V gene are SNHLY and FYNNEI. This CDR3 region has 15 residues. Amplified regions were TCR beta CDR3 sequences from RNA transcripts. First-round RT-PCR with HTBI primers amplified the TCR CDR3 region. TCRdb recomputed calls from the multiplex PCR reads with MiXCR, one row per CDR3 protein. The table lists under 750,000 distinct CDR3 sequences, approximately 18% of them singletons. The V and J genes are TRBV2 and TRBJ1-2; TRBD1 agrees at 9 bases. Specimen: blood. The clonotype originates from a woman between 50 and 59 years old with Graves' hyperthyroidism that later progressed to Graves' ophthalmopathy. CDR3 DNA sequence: TGTGCCAGCACCGAGGGCAGTGGGACAGGGCCTGGCTACACCTTC. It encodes CASTEGSGTGPGYTF.